The 9 T cell receptor beta chains given below trace back to one sample, sequenced in a study of T cell changes during pregnancy in multiple sclerosis. Profiled with immunoSEQ multiplex PCR; TCRdb holds only in-frame clones, not every one. The sample includes over 35,000 clones, 92% of them seen just once. The sequencing sample was made of peripheral blood. The receptors were sampled from a female donor with multiple sclerosis, enrolled in a pregnancy study.

J is TRBJ2-3 and V is TRBV19; D call uncertain. Germline V gives CDR1 LNHDA, CDR2 SQIVND (reference sequence). The CDR3 contains 15 residues. V was cut by 4 bases and J by 1 base, with 12 bases left in between. The DNA of the CDR3 is TGTGCCAGTAGTACTTTCCCCGGCGGCACAGATACGCAGTATTTT. It codes for CASSTFPGGTDTQYF. Variable domain in full (rest from reference TRBV19 and TRBJ2-3): DGGITQSPKYLFRKEGQNVTLSCEQNLNHDAMYWYRQDPGQGLRLIYYSQIVNDFQKGDIAEGYSVSREKKESFPLTVTSAQKNPTAFYLCASSTFPGGTDTQYFGPGTRLTVL.

The rearrangement links TRBV7-9 to TRBJ2-1; TRBD1 matches 7 bases. CDR3 length: 16 amino acids. From germline, CDR1 is SEHNR and CDR2 FQNEAQ (reference sequence). The J segment lost 4 bases and the V segment lost 2 bases, leaving 8 bases of the junction unmatched. The CDR3 is CASSLRAGTEYNEQFF. CDR3 nucleotides: TGTGCCAGCAGCTTAAGGGCCGGGACAGAGTACAATGAGCAGTTCTTC.

This clone was counted once. The V call is TRBV2, the J call TRBJ2-3, with 11 bases fitting TRBD2. The CDR3 contains 16 residues. The V gene end was trimmed by 3 bases and the J gene end by 6 bases; junction bases not matched to a gene: 8. Germline V gene data show CDR1 as SNHLY and CDR2 as FYNNEI. The CDR3 loop is CASSEALAGGGDTQYF. CDR3 nucleotide sequence: TGTGCCAGCAGTGAGGCTCTAGCGGGAGGAGGGGATACGCAGTATTTT.

This chain links TRBV5-6 with TRBJ1-2; no clear D. Trimming took 0 bases from V and 3 from J, leaving 9 bases between them. The CDR3 extends over 14 amino acids. The germline V gene has CDR1 SGHDT and CDR2 YYEEEE. Here the CDR3 DNA reads TGTGCCAGCAGCTTGGATTCTACCCACTATGGCTACACCTTC. The encoded protein is CASSLDSTHYGYTF.

The gene calls are TRBV5-5 and TRBJ1-5; no firm D call. This CDR3 is 13 amino acids long. The germline V gene has CDR1 SGHKS and CDR2 YYEKEE (reference sequence). V was pared by 1 base and J by 7 bases, with 9 bases between. This CDR3 reads CASSLLTDQPQHF. The CDR3 DNA follows: TGTGCCAGCAGCTTGTTAACAGACCAGCCCCAGCATTTT.

The genes are TRBV7-2 and TRBJ2-1, with TRBD2 identical over 13 bases. Germline assignment: CDR1 SGHTA and CDR2 FQGNSA. The CDR3 has 16 amino acids. V was pared by 5 bases and J by 12 bases, with 13 bases of the junction left unmatched. This CDR3 is CASSPGLAGVVRRQFF. CDR3 nucleotides: TGTGCCAGCAGCCCCGGACTAGCGGGAGTTGTTAGGCGGCAGTTCTTC.

This sequence joins TRBV19 and TRBJ1-5; maybe TRBD1 (5 bases). Trimming left V 8 bases short and J 0 bases short, with 11 bases between. Germline values: CDR1 LNHDA, CDR2 SQIVND (reference sequence). This CDR3 is built from 14 residues. CDR3 in amino acids: CASGDGPSNQPQHF. The CDR3 DNA reads TGTGCCAGTGGGGACGGACCTAGCAATCAGCCCCAGCATTTT.

The CDR3 reads CASAGSNEQFF. The CDR3 nucleotides read TGTGCCTCTGCGGGAAGCAATGAGCAGTTCTTC. The rearrangement joins TRBV28 to TRBJ2-1; TRBD2 is a possible D gene (6 bases). The CDR3 sequence is 11 residues long. V lost 11 bases and J lost 6, with 11 bases in between. Germline V lookup: CDR1 MDHEN, CDR2 SYDVKM. Drawing the rest from reference TRBV28 and TRBJ2-1, the complete variable domain is DVKVTQSSRYLVKRTGEKVFLECVQDMDHENMFWYRQDPGLGLRLIYFSYDVKMKEKGDIPEGYSVSREKKERFSLILESASTNQTSMYLCASAGSNEQFFGPGTRLTVL.

This sequence joins TRBV19 and TRBJ2-5, with a possible D match to TRBD2 (5 bases). Per germline, CDR1 LNHDA and CDR2 SQIVND (reference sequence). V was cut by 1 base and J by 0 bases, with 6 bases left in between. CDR3 length: 14 residues. For the CDR3, the DNA is TGTGCCAGTAGTATAGCGGGGTACCAAGAGACCCAGTACTTC. Its translation is CASSIAGYQETQYF.